This TCR beta chain is drawn from a study of technical replicates of blood from a handful of donors. TCRdb's copy holds only in-frame clones and misses some; the assay was immunoSEQ multiplex PCR. The data show tens of thousands of clones, 96% seen once. The CDR3 extends over 15 amino acids. The germline CDR1 and CDR2 sequences are SGHDT and YYEEEE. Trimming shortened V by 3 bases and J by 1 base, and 14 bases separated the two germline ends. The sequencing sample was made of T cells isolated from PBMCs. The clonotype comes from a human donor in good health. The rearrangement links TRBV5-6 to TRBJ2-7; maybe TRBD1 (6 bases). CDR3 region: CASSWGPAPSYEQYF. The CDR3 DNA follows: TGTGCCAGCAGCTGGGGGCCAGCTCCTTCCTACGAGCAGTACTTC. The entire variable domain, with the rest obtained from reference TRBV5-6 and TRBJ2-7, is as follows: DAGVTQSPTHLIKTRGQQVTLRCSPKSGHDTVSWYQQALGQGPQFIFQYYEEEERQRGNFPDRFSGHQFPNYSSELNVNALLLGDSALYLCASSWGPAPSYEQYFGPGTRLTVT.